The 21 T cell receptor beta chains reported below all come from one sample, sequenced in a study of cytomegalovirus exposure and HLA in healthy donors. This table comes from immunoSEQ multiplex PCR, and its TCRdb copy is limited to in-frame clones, with some not included. Counted here are approximately 280,000 clones, 80% to 90% occurring once; the ten biggest clones make up more than 0.8%. The sample was PBMCs. The receptors here all came from a woman aged 18 to 35 in good health and CMV-seronegative.

The chain has TRBV9 and TRBJ2-1, with D possibly being TRBD2 (6 bases). The CDR3 has 15 residues. The germline gives CDR1 SGDLS, CDR2 YYNGEE. Trimming stripped 1 base from V and 4 bases from J, with 12 bases between. Here the CDR3 DNA reads TGTGCCAGCAGCGTAACGGGGGAGGTTTACAATGAGCAGTTCTTC. Protein product: CASSVTGEVYNEQFF.

This chain connects TRBV7-3 to TRBJ1-2, with 10 bases identical to TRBD1. Germline V CDR1 and CDR2: SGHTA, FQGTGA. The V and J ends lost 0 bases and 4 bases, in that order; junction bases with no gene match: 2. This CDR3 comprises 15 residues. The CDR3 is CASSLTGTGVYGYTF. The CDR3 region has the DNA TGTGCCAGCAGCTTAACTGGGACAGGGGTCTATGGCTACACCTTC.

This chain uses TRBV27 with TRBJ1-3; TRBD1 aligns across 8 bases. Losses at the gene ends were 7 bases for V and 7 bases for J; bases not matched to a gene: 18. Germline CDR1 is MNHEY and CDR2 is SMNVEV (reference sequence). The CDR3 is made up of 17 amino acids. CDR3 in amino acids: CASTNLTGAKFRNTIYF. The CDR3 DNA reads as TGTGCCAGCACCAACCTGACAGGGGCTAAGTTTAGGAACACCATATATTTT.

The V gene is TRBV27, the J gene TRBJ1-6, with TRBD1 matching 7 bases. This CDR3 is 16 amino acids long. Germline V gene data show CDR1 as MNHEY and CDR2 as SMNVEV (reference sequence). Unmatched junction bases numbered 6, after V lost 2 bases and J lost 5 bases. CDR3 residues: CASSLGGGWDNSPLHF. CDR3 DNA: TGTGCCAGCAGTTTAGGAGGGGGCTGGGATAATTCACCCCTCCACTTT.

The chain couples TRBV12-5 to TRBJ2-7; possibly TRBD2 for D (5 bases). CDR3 length equals 13 residues. CDR1 is LGHNT, CDR2 FRNRAP, per germline. V was clipped by 2 bases and J by 5 bases, with 10 bases between them. The CDR3 nucleotides read TGTGCTAGTGGTTTGACAGCGGTCCACGAGCAGTACTTC. This gives the protein CASGLTAVHEQYF.

V and J are TRBV6-1 and TRBJ2-1; maybe TRBD1 (8 bases). The CDR3 loop spans 16 amino acids. Germline loops: CDR1 MNHNS, CDR2 SASEGT. Trimming cost V 4 bases and J 4 bases, with 17 bases left between them. CDR3 region: CASSVQGGFGYNEQFF. CDR3 bases: TGTGCCAGCAGTGTACAGGGGGGGTTTGGGTACAATGAGCAGTTCTTC.

DNA for the CDR3: TGTGCCAGCAGTTCACCGGTCCGGACAGGGGCCTACGAGCAGTACTTC. It codes for CASSSPVRTGAYEQYF. The rearrangement uses TRBV28 and TRBJ2-7; 9 nucleotides match TRBD1. Per germline, CDR1 MDHEN and CDR2 SYDVKM. This CDR3 contains 16 residues. V was pared by 4 bases and J by 2 bases, with 9 bases of the junction left unmatched.

The chain has TRBV14 and TRBJ2-2; D is possibly TRBD1 (6 bases). Between the trimmed V and J ends, which lost 1 base and 5 bases, there was a span of 11 bases. The CDR3 extends over 15 amino acids. Per the germline V gene, CDR1 is SGHDN and CDR2 is FVKESK. CDR3 protein: CASSQVQGMTGELFF. CDR3 sequence (DNA): TGTGCCAGCAGCCAAGTTCAGGGGATGACCGGGGAGCTGTTTTTT.

The chain uses TRBV29-1 and TRBJ1-1; D may be TRBD1 (6 bases). Per the germline V gene, CDR1 is SQVTM and CDR2 is ANQGSEA. The V end was cut by 7 bases, the J end by 0 bases, with 12 bases between. The CDR3 totals 13 residues. The CDR3 DNA reads as TGCAGCGCACAGGGCACTTTGAACACTGAAGCTTTCTTT. Residues: CSAQGTLNTEAFF.

DNA for the CDR3: TGTGCCAGCAGCGCAATTCACGGACAGGGATTTAACTATGGCTACACCTTC. It yields the protein CASSAIHGQGFNYGYTF. The V gene is TRBV7-8, the J gene TRBJ1-2, with 8 positions matching TRBD1. Germline CDR1 is SGHVS and CDR2 is FQNEAQ. CDR3 length: 17 amino acids. V trimming: 5 bases; J trimming: 1 base; junction bases outside the gene matches: 12.

This chain uses TRBV7-2 with TRBJ1-5; D is possibly TRBD1 (5 bases). The CDR3 is 17 amino acids. Trimming cost V 5 bases and J 0 bases, with 17 bases left between them. Germline CDR1 reads SGHTA; CDR2 reads FQGNSA. CDR3 in DNA: TGTGCCAGCAGCCCGCACGGACATTCGTATAGCAATCAGCCCCAGCATTTT. This translates into CASSPHGHSYSNQPQHF.

The V gene is TRBV19, the J gene TRBJ1-5; D is undetermined. CDR3 length: 13 residues. V was trimmed by 7 bases and J by 10 bases, leaving 17 bases between them. The germline CDR1 and CDR2 sequences are LNHDA and SQIVND (reference sequence). The CDR3 bases are TGTGCCAGTACCCGCGACTCGTCAAGTCCCCAGCATTTT. Translating it yields CASTRDSSSPQHF.

The chain couples TRBV5-1 to TRBJ1-2, with a weak D call TRBD1 (5 bases). This CDR3 has 15 residues. Germline-derived CDR1 and CDR2 are SGHRS and YFSETQ. Trimming stripped 4 bases from V and 3 bases from J, with 16 bases between. This CDR3 reads CASSTGVGHDYGYTF. CDR3 in DNA: TGCGCCAGCAGCACGGGAGTCGGACATGACTATGGCTACACCTTC.

The gene calls are TRBV2 and TRBJ2-2, with 10 positions matching TRBD2. Germline trimming cut 3 bases from V and 5 bases from J; bases unmatched to any gene: 3. Germline V lookup: CDR1 SNHLY, CDR2 FYNNEI. The CDR3 runs 15 residues. The CDR3 nucleotides read TGTGCCAGCAGTGAGTCTAGCGGGAGTACCGGGGAGCTGTTTTTT. Amino acid sequence: CASSESSGSTGELFF.

J is TRBJ2-7 and V is TRBV25-1; TRBD2 agrees at 7 bases. V lost 4 bases, J lost 1 base, and 4 bases stayed unmatched. Germline-derived CDR1 and CDR2 are MGHDK and SYGVNS. The CDR3 length is 14 residues. CDR3 loop: CASSVTGGSYEQYF. CDR3 coding DNA: TGTGCCAGCAGTGTCACGGGGGGTTCCTACGAGCAGTACTTC.

The rearrangement links TRBV10-1 to TRBJ1-5; possible D gene TRBD1, 5 bases. This CDR3 has 13 residues. Germline CDR1 and CDR2: WNHNN and SYGVQD (reference sequence). V shed 4 bases and J shed 6 bases, with 10 bases lying between them. Here the CDR3 DNA reads TGCGCCAGCAGTGTTCAGGGCGGTCAGCCCCAGCATTTT. The encoded protein is CASSVQGGQPQHF.

The chain combines TRBV5-1 with TRBJ1-1, with a weak D call TRBD1 (5 bases). This CDR3 comprises 17 residues. CDR1 and CDR2 (germline): SGHRS, YFSETQ. Trimming pared 5 bases from V and 1 base from J, leaving 21 bases between. The CDR3 is CASRETPPGLENTEAFF. For the CDR3, the DNA is TGCGCCAGCAGGGAAACCCCCCCAGGGCTCGAGAACACTGAAGCTTTCTTT.

This chain links TRBV6-5 with TRBJ2-1; 12 positions agree with TRBD2. V dropped 3 bases and J dropped 7; count of bases not matched to a gene: 4. Looked up from germline, CDR1 is MNHEY and CDR2 is SVGAGI. This CDR3 has 15 amino acids. The CDR3 loop is CASSYLAGGNNEQFF. DNA for the CDR3: TGTGCCAGCAGTTATCTAGCGGGAGGGAATAATGAGCAGTTCTTC.

In its sample, this clone was seen a few times. The rearrangement uses TRBV6-5 and TRBJ2-5; 13 nucleotides match TRBD2. Germline-derived CDR1 and CDR2 are MNHEY and SVGAGI. J gave up 5 bases and V 6 bases, and 6 bases lay outside the gene matches. The CDR3 runs to 15 residues. In DNA form, the CDR3 reads TGTGCCAGCAGCCGGACTAGCGGGGGCGTCGAGACCCAGTACTTC. Protein sequence: CASSRTSGGVETQYF.

This chain uses TRBV29-1 with TRBJ2-3, with D possibly matching TRBD2 (5 bases). Germline CDR1 and CDR2: SQVTM and ANQGSEA. The CDR3 has 15 residues. Trimming removed 1 base from V and 6 bases from J, with 17 bases in between. CDR3: CSVEARASNSDTQYF. In DNA form, the CDR3 reads TGCAGCGTTGAAGCGCGGGCTAGCAATTCGGATACGCAGTATTTT.

The CDR3: CASSVGSGGFTEAFF. CDR3 DNA: TGTGCCAGCAGCGTAGGATCTGGCGGGTTCACTGAAGCTTTCTTT. The genes are TRBV9 and TRBJ1-1; D is uncertain. The germline V gene encodes CDR1 SGDLS and CDR2 YYNGEE. V was cut by 0 bases and J by 4 bases, with 13 bases left in between. CDR3 size: 15 residues.